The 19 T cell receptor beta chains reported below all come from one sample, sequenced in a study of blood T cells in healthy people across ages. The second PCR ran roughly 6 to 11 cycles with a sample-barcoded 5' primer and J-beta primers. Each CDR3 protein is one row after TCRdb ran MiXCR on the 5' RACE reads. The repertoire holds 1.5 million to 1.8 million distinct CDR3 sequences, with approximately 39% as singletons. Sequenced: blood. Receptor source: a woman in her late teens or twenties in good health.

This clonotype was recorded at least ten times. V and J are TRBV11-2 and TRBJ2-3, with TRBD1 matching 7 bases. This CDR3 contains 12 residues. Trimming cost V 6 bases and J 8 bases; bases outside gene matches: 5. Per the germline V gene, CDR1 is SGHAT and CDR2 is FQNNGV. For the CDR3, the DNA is TGTGCCAGCAGGGACAGGTCGATTACGCAGTATTTT. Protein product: CASRDRSITQYF.

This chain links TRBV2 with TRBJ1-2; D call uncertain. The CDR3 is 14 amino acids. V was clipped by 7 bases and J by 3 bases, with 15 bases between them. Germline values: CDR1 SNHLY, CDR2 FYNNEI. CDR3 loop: CASKRERADYGYTF. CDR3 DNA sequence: TGTGCCAGCAAAAGGGAGAGGGCCGACTATGGCTACACCTTC. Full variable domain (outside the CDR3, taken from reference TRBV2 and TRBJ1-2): EPEVTQTPSHQVTQMGQEVILRCVPISNHLYFYWYRQILGQKVEFLVSFYNNEISEKSEIFDDQFSVERPDGSNFTLKIRSTKLEDSAMYFCASKRERADYGYTFGSGTRLTVV.

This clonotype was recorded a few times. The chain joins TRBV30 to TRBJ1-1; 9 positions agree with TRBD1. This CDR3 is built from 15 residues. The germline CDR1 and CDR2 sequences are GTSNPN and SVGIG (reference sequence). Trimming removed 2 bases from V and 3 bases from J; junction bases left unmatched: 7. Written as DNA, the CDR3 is TGTGCCTGGAGTCCTCACAGGGGGCAATACACTGAAGCTTTCTTT. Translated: CAWSPHRGQYTEAFF.

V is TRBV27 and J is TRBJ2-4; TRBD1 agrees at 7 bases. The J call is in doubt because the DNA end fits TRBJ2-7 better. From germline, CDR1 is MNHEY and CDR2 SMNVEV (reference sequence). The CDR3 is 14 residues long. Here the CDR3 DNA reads TGTGCCAGCAGCGTTGGGACAGCCAATCACGAGCAGTACTTC. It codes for CASSVGTANHEQYF.

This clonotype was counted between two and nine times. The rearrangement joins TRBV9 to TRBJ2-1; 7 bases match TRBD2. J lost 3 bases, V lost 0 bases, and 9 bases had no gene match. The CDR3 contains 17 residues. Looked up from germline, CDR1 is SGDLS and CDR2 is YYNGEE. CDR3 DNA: TGTGCCAGCAGCGTAGCGGGCACTAGCGCAAGCTACAATGAGCAGTTCTTC. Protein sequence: CASSVAGTSASYNEQFF.

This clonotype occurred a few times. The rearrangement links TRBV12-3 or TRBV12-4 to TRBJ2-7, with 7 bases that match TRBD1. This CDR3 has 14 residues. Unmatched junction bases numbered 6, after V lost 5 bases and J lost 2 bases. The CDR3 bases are TGTGCCAGCAGTCCACGGGACAGCCCCTACGAGCAGTACTTC. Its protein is CASSPRDSPYEQYF.

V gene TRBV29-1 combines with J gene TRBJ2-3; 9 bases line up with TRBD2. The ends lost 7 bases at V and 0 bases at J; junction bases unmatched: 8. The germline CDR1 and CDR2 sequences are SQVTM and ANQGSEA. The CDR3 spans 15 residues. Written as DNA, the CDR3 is TGCAGCGGATCGGAGACTAGCGGAAGCACAGATACGCAGTATTTT. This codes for CSGSETSGSTDTQYF.

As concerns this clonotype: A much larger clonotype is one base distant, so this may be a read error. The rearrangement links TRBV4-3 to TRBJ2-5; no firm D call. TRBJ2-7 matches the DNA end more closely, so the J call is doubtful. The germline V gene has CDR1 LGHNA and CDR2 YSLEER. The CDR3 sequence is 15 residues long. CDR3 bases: TGCGCCAGCAGCCAAGATACCGGCGCACCCTCCGAGCAGTACTTC. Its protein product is CASSQDTGAPSEQYF.

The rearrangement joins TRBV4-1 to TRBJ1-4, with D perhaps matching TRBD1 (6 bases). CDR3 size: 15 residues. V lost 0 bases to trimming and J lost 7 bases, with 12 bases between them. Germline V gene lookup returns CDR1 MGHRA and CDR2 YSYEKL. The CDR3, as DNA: TGCGCCAGCAGCCAAGATGCCGCAGGGGTTGAAAAACTGTTTTTT. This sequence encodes CASSQDAAGVEKLFF.

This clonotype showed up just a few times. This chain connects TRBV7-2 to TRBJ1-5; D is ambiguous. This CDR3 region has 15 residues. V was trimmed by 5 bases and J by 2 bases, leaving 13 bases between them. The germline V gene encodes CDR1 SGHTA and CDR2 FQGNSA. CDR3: CASSRALGGNQPQHF. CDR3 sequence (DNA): TGTGCCAGCAGCAGGGCCCTTGGGGGCAATCAGCCCCAGCATTTT. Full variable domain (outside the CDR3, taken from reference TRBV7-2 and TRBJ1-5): GAGVSQSPSNKVTEKGKDVELRCDPISGHTALYWYRQSLGQGLEFLIYFQGNSAPDKSGLPSDRFSAERTGGSVSTLTIQRTQQEDSAVYLCASSRALGGNQPQHFGDGTRLSIL.

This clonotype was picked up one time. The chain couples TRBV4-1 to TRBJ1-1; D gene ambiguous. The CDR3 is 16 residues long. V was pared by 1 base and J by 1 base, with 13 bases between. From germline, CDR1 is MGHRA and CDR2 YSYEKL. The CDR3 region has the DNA TGCGCCAGCAGCCAAGGCTTAGCTCGGGGGAACACTGAAGCTTTCTTT. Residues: CASSQGLARGNTEAFF.

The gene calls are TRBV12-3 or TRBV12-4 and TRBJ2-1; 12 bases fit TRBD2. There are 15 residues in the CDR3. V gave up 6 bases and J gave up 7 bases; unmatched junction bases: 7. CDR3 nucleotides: TGTGCCAGCAGCGGGACTAGCGGGCCCCTAAATGAGCAGTTCTTC. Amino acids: CASSGTSGPLNEQFF.

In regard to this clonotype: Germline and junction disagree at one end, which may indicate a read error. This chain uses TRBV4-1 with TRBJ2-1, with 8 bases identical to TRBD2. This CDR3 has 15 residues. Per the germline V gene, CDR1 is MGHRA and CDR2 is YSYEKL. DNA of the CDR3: TGCGCCAGCATCCAAGCGGGCGGGAGGTTGAATGAGCAGTTCTTC. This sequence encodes CASIQAGGRLNEQFF.

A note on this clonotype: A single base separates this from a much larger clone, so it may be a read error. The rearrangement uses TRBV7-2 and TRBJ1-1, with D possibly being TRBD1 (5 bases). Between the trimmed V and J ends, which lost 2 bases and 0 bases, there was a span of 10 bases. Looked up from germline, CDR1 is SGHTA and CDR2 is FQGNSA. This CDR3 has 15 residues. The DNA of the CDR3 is TGTGCCAGCAGCTTAATCGGGGGAATGAACACTGAAGCTTTCTTT. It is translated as CASSLIGGMNTEAFF.

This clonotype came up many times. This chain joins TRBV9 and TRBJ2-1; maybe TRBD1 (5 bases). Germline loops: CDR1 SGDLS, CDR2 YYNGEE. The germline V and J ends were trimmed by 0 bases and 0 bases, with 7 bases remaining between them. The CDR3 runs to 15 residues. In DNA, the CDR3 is TGTGCCAGCAGCGTAGAAGGGGTCTCCTACAATGAGCAGTTCTTC. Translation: CASSVEGVSYNEQFF. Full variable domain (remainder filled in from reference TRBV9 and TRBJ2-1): DSGVTQTPKHLITATGQRVTLRCSPRSGDLSVYWYQQSLDQGLQFLIQYYNGEERAKGNILERFSAQQFPDLHSELNLSSLELGDSALYFCASSVEGVSYNEQFFGPGTRLTVL.

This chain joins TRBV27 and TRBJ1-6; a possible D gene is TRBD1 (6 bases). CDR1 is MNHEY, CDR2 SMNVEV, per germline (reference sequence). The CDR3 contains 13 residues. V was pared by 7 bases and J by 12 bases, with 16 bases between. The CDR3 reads CASKPGVRGPLHF. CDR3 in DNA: TGTGCCAGCAAACCAGGGGTTAGAGGACCCCTCCACTTT.

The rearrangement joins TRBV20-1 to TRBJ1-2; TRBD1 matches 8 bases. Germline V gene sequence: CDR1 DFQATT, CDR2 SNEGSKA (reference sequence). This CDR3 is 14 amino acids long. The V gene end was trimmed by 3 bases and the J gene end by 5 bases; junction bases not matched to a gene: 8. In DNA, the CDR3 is TGCAGTGCTAGCCAATACCAGGGGGCGTATGGCTACACCTTC. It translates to CSASQYQGAYGYTF.

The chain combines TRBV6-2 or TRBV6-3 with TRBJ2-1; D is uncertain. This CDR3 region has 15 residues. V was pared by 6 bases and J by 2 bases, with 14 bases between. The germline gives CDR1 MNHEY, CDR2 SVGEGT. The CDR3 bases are TGTGCCAGCAGCTCCTCGGCGCCCGCCTACAATGAGCAGTTCTTC. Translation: CASSSSAPAYNEQFF.

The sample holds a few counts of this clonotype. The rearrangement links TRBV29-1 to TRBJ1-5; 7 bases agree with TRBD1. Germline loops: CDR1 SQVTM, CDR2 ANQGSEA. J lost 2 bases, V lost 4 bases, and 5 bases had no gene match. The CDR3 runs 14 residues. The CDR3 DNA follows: TGCAGCGTTGGGCCAGGGGGTGGCAATCAGCCCCAGCATTTT. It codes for CSVGPGGGNQPQHF.